These 29 T cell receptor beta chains were all obtained from the same sample, sequenced in a study of T cells after yellow fever vaccination. TCRdb analysed the 5' RACE reads with MiXCR anew, one entry per CDR3 protein. The data contain around 110,000 distinct CDR3 sequences, 7.5% to 9.5% of them singletons. The material sequenced was CD8+ T cells sorted from PBMCs, taken 45 days after the yellow fever booster vaccination. These receptors were collected from a man younger than 45 who received the YFV17D yellow fever vaccine.

V usage is TRBV30 and J usage is TRBJ1-1; the D is unclear. Trimming removed 3 bases at V and 0 bases at J, with 8 bases between. This CDR3 is 13 amino acids long. The germline V gene encodes CDR1 GTSNPN and CDR2 SVGIG (reference sequence). CDR3 in amino acids: CAWSEGLNTEAFF. CDR3 sequence (DNA): TGTGCCTGGAGCGAGGGCCTGAACACTGAAGCTTTCTTT.

This clonotype was recorded many times. The chain links TRBV12-3 or TRBV12-4 to TRBJ2-3; D gene uncertain. V was clipped by 1 base and J by 0 bases, with 8 bases between them. This CDR3 is 15 amino acids long. Here the CDR3 DNA reads TGTGCCAGCAGTTTAGAGACAACTAGCACAGATACGCAGTATTTT. This gives the protein CASSLETTSTDTQYF.

This clonotype came up a few times. This chain links TRBV28 with TRBJ2-5; no reliable D call. The ends were cut back, 1 base at V and 2 bases at J, with 14 bases in the middle. Germline CDR1 reads MDHEN; CDR2 reads SYDVKM. This CDR3 contains 16 residues. The CDR3: CASSLSPVGPQETQYF. CDR3 DNA: TGTGCCAGCAGTTTATCCCCTGTGGGTCCGCAAGAGACCCAGTACTTC.

In this sample, this clonotype turned up many times. V is TRBV24-1 and J is TRBJ2-1, with D possibly matching TRBD1 (5 bases). The V end lost 0 bases, the J end lost 6 bases, and 14 bases lay between the germline ends. The CDR3 is made up of 16 amino acids. Germline V gene lookup returns CDR1 KGHDR and CDR2 SFDVKD. The CDR3 bases are TGTGCCACCAGTGATTTGGTAACAGGAGTAATCAATGAGCAGTTCTTC. Protein sequence: CATSDLVTGVINEQFF.

This clonotype was counted at least ten times. The chain joins TRBV5-1 to TRBJ2-7; D is uncertain. The V gene lost 0 bases and the J gene lost 2 bases, with 9 bases spanning the gap. In germline, CDR1 is SGHRS, CDR2 YFSETQ. CDR3 length: 14 residues. The CDR3 spells CASSLGLRTYEQYF. CDR3 in DNA: TGCGCCAGCAGCTTGGGCCTCAGAACCTACGAGCAGTACTTC.

This clonotype came up many times. The J gene is TRBJ1-3, the V gene TRBV5-6; possibly TRBD1 for D (6 bases). Trimming cost V 3 bases and J 0 bases, with 16 bases left between them. CDR1 SGHDT and CDR2 YYEEEE come from the germline V gene. CDR3 length: 17 residues. The CDR3 is CASSWGPGRVSGNTIYF. CDR3 bases: TGTGCCAGCAGCTGGGGGCCGGGACGGGTCTCTGGAAACACCATATATTTT.

The table lists this clonotype with many counts. The chain combines TRBV7-2 with TRBJ1-2, with D unclear. Germline V lookup: CDR1 SGHTA, CDR2 FQGNSA. The CDR3 length is 13 residues. Trimming cost V 5 bases and J 5 bases, with 12 bases left between them. CDR3 DNA: TGTGCCAGCAGCCCTGGTCCGGAGTATGGCTACACCTTC. Translation gives CASSPGPEYGYTF.

This clonotype was observed a handful of times. The chain employs TRBV2 and TRBJ2-7; D is ambiguous. V was shortened by 8 bases and J by 3 bases, with 17 bases between the two germline ends. This CDR3 has 14 residues. The germline V gene encodes CDR1 SNHLY and CDR2 FYNNEI. As DNA, the CDR3 is TGTGCCAGCGGAAACACTCCCGCTGACTACGAGCAGTACTTC. The encoded protein is CASGNTPADYEQYF.

Many counts were recorded for this clonotype. V and J are TRBV4-3 and TRBJ1-2; D ambiguous. The CDR3 extends over 16 amino acids. V dropped 0 bases and J dropped 2 bases, with 13 bases sitting between them. Germline CDR1 and CDR2: LGHNA and YSLEER. CDR3 sequence reads: CASSQEGQSLNYGYTF. The CDR3 region has the DNA TGCGCCAGCAGCCAAGAAGGTCAGTCCCTCAACTATGGCTACACCTTC.

This clonotype was counted only a few times. This chain connects TRBV7-6 to TRBJ2-5; D is possibly TRBD2 (5 bases). CDR3 size: 12 residues. Germline loops: CDR1 SGHVS, CDR2 FNYEAQ. Trimming shortened V by 3 bases and J by 13 bases, and 15 bases separated the two germline ends. CDR3 protein: CASSFGGISLYF. The CDR3 region has the DNA TGTGCCAGCAGCTTTGGAGGAATCTCGCTGTACTTC. The complete variable domain, with remaining parts taken from reference TRBV7-6 and TRBJ2-5, reads GAGVSQSPRYKVTKRGQDVALRCDPISGHVSLYWYRQALGQGPEFLTYFNYEAQQDKSGLPNDRFSAERPEGSISTLTIQRTEQRDSAMYRCASSFGGISLYFGPGTRLLVL.

This clonotype was counted ten times or more. The CDR3 sequence is CATSRDLAGESYIQYF. The DNA for the CDR3 is TGTGCCACCAGCAGAGACCTAGCGGGAGAGAGTTACATTCAGTACTTC. This chain uses TRBV15 with TRBJ2-4; 10 positions match TRBD2. CDR3 length: 16 amino acids. The ends lost 0 bases at V and 8 bases at J; junction bases unmatched: 7. From germline, CDR1 is LNHNV and CDR2 YYDKDF (reference sequence).

As regards this clonotype: A much larger clone is a single base away; this may be a read error. The V gene is TRBV7-8, the J gene TRBJ2-5; 8 nucleotides align to TRBD2. The CDR3 length is 13 residues. V shed 8 bases, J shed 5 bases, and the junction held 7 bases outside the gene matches. Germline CDR1 is SGHVS and CDR2 is FQNEAQ. As DNA, the CDR3 is TGTGCCAGCCATCTAGCGGGCCACGAGACCCAGTACTTC. The encoded protein is CASHLAGHETQYF.

This clonotype showed up many times. The V gene is TRBV25-1, the J gene TRBJ2-1; D gene ambiguous. V lost 5 bases and J 8 bases, leaving 7 bases between the germline ends. The CDR3 consists of 11 residues. The V gene's germline CDR1 is MGHDK and CDR2 SYGVNS. CDR3 coding DNA: TGTGCCAGCAGTCTCGAATATGAGCAGTTCTTC. This gives the protein CASSLEYEQFF.

In its sample, this clonotype was seen a few times. This sequence joins TRBV27 and TRBJ1-2, with a weak D call TRBD1 (5 bases). The CDR3 is 14 amino acids. V was pared by 5 bases and J by 8 bases, with 18 bases between. Germline CDR1 reads MNHEY; CDR2 reads SMNVEV (reference sequence). CDR3 bases: TGTGCCAGCAGTCCCTACAGCGGGGCAGGAGGCTACACCTTC. Protein: CASSPYSGAGGYTF.

This clonotype was counted a few times. At one end, the junction sequence differs from germline, possibly due to a read error. The chain carries TRBV7-7 and TRBJ2-2, with 9 bases matching TRBD2. Germline V gene sequence: CDR1 SSHAT, CDR2 FNYEAQ (reference sequence). The CDR3 has 17 residues. The CDR3 sequence: CASSRSLAGLNTGELFF. CDR3 sequence (DNA): TGTGCTAGCAGCCGTTCTCTAGCGGGATTGAACACCGGGGAGCTGTTTTTT.

V and J are TRBV12-3 or TRBV12-4 and TRBJ2-1, with D perhaps TRBD2 (6 bases). V lost 3 bases to trimming and J lost 7 bases, with 7 bases between them. The CDR3 is 12 residues long. CDR3 residues: CASSFAGNEQFF. DNA for the CDR3: TGTGCCAGCAGTTTTGCGGGAAATGAGCAGTTCTTC.

Only a few counts were recorded for this clonotype. The V and J genes are TRBV5-1 and TRBJ1-3; TRBD1 agrees at 9 bases. V was clipped by 3 bases and J by 8 bases; unmatched bases: 6. Germline V lookup: CDR1 SGHRS, CDR2 YFSETQ. The CDR3 totals 14 residues. The CDR3 DNA reads as TGCGCCAGCAGCTACGGGGACAGGGCGGACACCATATATTTT. This sequence encodes CASSYGDRADTIYF.

This clonotype was counted at least ten times. The V gene is TRBV6-1, the J gene TRBJ2-1, with 7 positions matching TRBD2. CDR1 is MNHNS and CDR2 is SASEGT in the germline V gene. The CDR3 is 14 amino acids. Trimming removed 5 bases from V and 2 bases from J; junction bases left unmatched: 3. As DNA, the CDR3 is TGTGCCAGCAGTCTAGCGGACACCTACAATGAGCAGTTCTTC. Protein product: CASSLADTYNEQFF.

This clonotype was seen many times. V gene TRBV7-9 combines with J gene TRBJ1-5; D may be TRBD1 (5 bases). The CDR3 loop spans 14 amino acids. The ends were cut back, 5 bases at V and 3 bases at J, with 11 bases in the middle. Germline V gives CDR1 SEHNR, CDR2 FQNEAQ (reference sequence). The CDR3 sequence: CASSRDGPNQPQHF. In DNA form, the CDR3 reads TGTGCCAGCAGCCGGGACGGCCCCAATCAGCCCCAGCATTTT. The full variable domain, its missing parts supplied by reference TRBV7-9 and TRBJ1-5, is DTGVSQNPRHKITKRGQNVTFRCDPISEHNRLYWYRQTLGQGPEFLTYFQNEAQLEKSRLLSDRFSAERPKGSFSTLEIQRTEQGDSAMYLCASSRDGPNQPQHFGDGTRLSIL.

This clonotype was observed a handful of times. V is TRBV11-2 and J is TRBJ2-1; 7 bases match TRBD2. Trimming cost V 1 base and J 4 bases; bases outside gene matches: 7. Germline V gene sequence: CDR1 SGHAT, CDR2 FQNNGV. The CDR3 is made up of 16 amino acids. CDR3 nucleotide sequence: TGTGCCAGCAGCTTAGTGGGCGGGAGTAATTACAATGAGCAGTTCTTC. Translating gives CASSLVGGSNYNEQFF.

Note on this clonotype: This could be a read error, since a much larger clone is one nucleotide away. The V call is TRBV15, the J call TRBJ2-3, with 11 bases aligning to TRBD2. The CDR3 runs to 15 residues. Germline CDR1 LNHNV, CDR2 YYDKDF (reference sequence). CDR3 nucleotide sequence: TGTGCCACCAGGAATAGCGGGAGGGCCGTAGATACGCATTATTTT. Protein sequence: CATRNSGRAVDTHYF.

This clonotype was detected many times. The J gene is TRBJ2-1, the V gene TRBV7-2; TRBD2 might be the D (6 bases). V lost 5 bases, J lost 5 bases, and 10 bases lay in between. Germline CDR1 reads SGHTA; CDR2 reads FQGNSA. The CDR3 spans 13 residues. CDR3: CASSTGEHNEQFF. CDR3 DNA: TGTGCCAGCAGCACGGGAGAGCACAATGAGCAGTTCTTC.

This clonotype was recorded many times. The rearrangement links TRBV18 to TRBJ2-7, with D perhaps TRBD2 (6 bases). Germline assignment: CDR1 KGHSH and CDR2 LQKENI. The V gene lost 8 bases and the J gene lost 5 bases, with 10 bases spanning the gap. The CDR3 runs to 11 residues. The CDR3 protein is CASSPGDEQYF. For the CDR3, the DNA is TGTGCCAGCAGCCCGGGGGACGAGCAGTACTTC. The full variable domain, rest sourced from reference TRBV18 and TRBJ2-7, is NAGVMQNPRHLVRRRGQEARLRCSPMKGHSHVYWYRQLPEEGLKFMVYLQKENIIDESGMPKERFSAEFPKEGPSILRIQQVVRGDSAAYFCASSPGDEQYFGPGTRLTVT.

This clonotype was counted at least ten times. CDR3 sequence (DNA): TGTGCCATCAGTGAGTCGATAGCGGGCTCCACAGATACGCAGTATTTT. It yields the protein CAISESIAGSTDTQYF. This chain uses TRBV10-3 with TRBJ2-3; 7 positions agree with TRBD2. There are 16 residues in the CDR3. Germline V CDR1 and CDR2: ENHRY, SYGVKD. J lost 2 bases, V lost 0 bases, and 5 bases had no gene match.

This clonotype has more than one count but fewer than ten. The DNA of the CDR3 is TGTGCCAGCAGTTACTCGATGGCGCCCTCCTACAATGAGCAGTTCTTC. Translated, it gives CASSYSMAPSYNEQFF. V gene TRBV6-2 or TRBV6-3 combines with J gene TRBJ2-1, with D hard to call. This CDR3 spans 16 amino acids. V was trimmed by 0 bases and J by 0 bases, leaving 9 bases between them. CDR1 and CDR2 from the germline V gene are MNHEY and SVGEGT.

This clonotype has a count of ten or more. The chain recombines TRBV7-2 with TRBJ2-5, with D perhaps assigned TRBD1 or TRBD2 (6 bases each). This CDR3 has 13 amino acids. V was clipped by 10 bases and J by 4 bases, with 16 bases between them. Germline V gives CDR1 SGHTA, CDR2 FQGNSA. CDR3 in amino acids: CATSEGVGETQYF. In DNA, the CDR3 is TGTGCCACCTCGGAGGGGGTGGGAGAGACCCAGTACTTC.

The sample holds many counts of this clonotype. This chain uses TRBV15 with TRBJ2-3, with TRBD2 matching 12 bases. Trimming cost V 3 bases and J 6 bases; bases outside gene matches: 7. Germline V lookup: CDR1 LNHNV, CDR2 YYDKDF (reference sequence). This CDR3 comprises 16 residues. The CDR3 DNA sequence: TGTGCCACCAGCAGCGGACTAGCGGGATTCAGGGATACGCAGTATTTT. This codes for CATSSGLAGFRDTQYF.

This clonotype occurred many times. V usage is TRBV20-1 and J usage is TRBJ2-1; TRBD2 matches at 7 bases. V lost 0 bases to trimming and J lost 8 bases; unmatched junction nucleotides: 13. The CDR3 is 16 residues long. Germline CDR1 is DFQATT and CDR2 is SNEGSKA (reference sequence). As DNA, the CDR3 is TGCAGTGCTAGAGATCTTCCCAGCGGGATACGGTATGAGCAGTTCTTC. Translated: CSARDLPSGIRYEQFF.

This clonotype was found many times. The chain employs TRBV29-1 and TRBJ2-1, with a possible D match to TRBD2 (5 bases). V was pared by 2 bases and J by 3 bases, with 11 bases between. Germline values: CDR1 SQVTM, CDR2 ANQGSEA. The CDR3 has 14 amino acids. In nucleotides, the CDR3 is TGCAGCGTTGAAATTGGGAGCTACTACAATGAGCAGTTCTTC. It codes for CSVEIGSYYNEQFF.